This TCR beta chain appears in the sequencing data of a study of Ad26.COV2.S vaccination and SARS-CoV-2 variants. Whole-study context: Trial arm assignment for the donor was COV1001 Ad26.COV2.S. Ad26.COV2.S shots went into the muscle once or twice, 56 days apart.

Treatment reported: around 19 received Ad26.COV2.S at low or high dose, single or two shots; several received placebo; per-sample allocation not given. Following the first vaccine or placebo injection, samples were taken on day 63. Repertoires were generated with immunoSEQ multiplex PCR, while TCRdb's copy carries only in-frame clones and drops some. The sample carries about 350,000 clones, 80% to 90% recorded once. Germline CDR1 and CDR2: SGHDT and YYEEEE. The V end lost 5 bases, the J end lost 6 bases, and 18 bases lay between the germline ends. The CDR3 loop spans 14 amino acids. This sample comprised peripheral blood, obtained in a trial of Ad26.COV2.S vaccine versus placebo. This clonotype was sampled from a person between 18 and 59 years old who received the Ad26.COV2.S COVID-19 vaccine or a placebo. This chain connects TRBV5-6 to TRBJ2-7; weak D call: TRBD2 (6 bases). The DNA of the CDR3 is TGTGCCAGCAGTGGGGAGGCATCAGCCCGCGAGCAGTACTTC. Protein: CASSGEASAREQYF.